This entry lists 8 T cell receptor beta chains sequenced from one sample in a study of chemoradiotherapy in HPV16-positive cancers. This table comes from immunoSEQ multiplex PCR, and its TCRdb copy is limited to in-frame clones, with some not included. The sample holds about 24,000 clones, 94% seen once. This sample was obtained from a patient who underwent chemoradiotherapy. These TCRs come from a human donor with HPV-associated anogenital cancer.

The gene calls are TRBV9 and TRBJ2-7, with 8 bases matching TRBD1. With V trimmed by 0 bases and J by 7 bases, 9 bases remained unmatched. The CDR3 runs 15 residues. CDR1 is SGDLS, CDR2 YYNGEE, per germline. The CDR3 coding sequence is TGTGCCAGCAGCGTAGAAGACAGGGGTCTGGGTGAGCAGTACTTC. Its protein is CASSVEDRGLGEQYF.

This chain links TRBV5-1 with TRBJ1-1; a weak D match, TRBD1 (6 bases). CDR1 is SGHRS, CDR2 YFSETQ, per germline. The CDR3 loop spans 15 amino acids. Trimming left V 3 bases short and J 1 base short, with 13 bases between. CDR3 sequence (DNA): TGCGCCAGCAGCTCGGAAACGACAGGGAACACTGAAGCTTTCTTT. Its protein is CASSSETTGNTEAFF.

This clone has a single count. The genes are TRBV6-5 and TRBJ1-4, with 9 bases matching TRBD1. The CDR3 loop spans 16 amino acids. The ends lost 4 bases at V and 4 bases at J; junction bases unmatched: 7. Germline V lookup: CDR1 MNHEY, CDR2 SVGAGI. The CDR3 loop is CASSSQTGGYNEKLFF. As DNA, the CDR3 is TGTGCCAGCAGTTCCCAGACAGGGGGTTATAATGAAAAACTGTTTTTT.

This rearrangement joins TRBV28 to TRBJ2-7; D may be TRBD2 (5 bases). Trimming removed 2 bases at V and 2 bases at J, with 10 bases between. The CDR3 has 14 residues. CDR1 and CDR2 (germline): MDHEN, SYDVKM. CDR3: CASSLAGITYEQYF. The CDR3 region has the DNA TGTGCCAGCAGTTTAGCGGGTATCACCTACGAGCAGTACTTC.

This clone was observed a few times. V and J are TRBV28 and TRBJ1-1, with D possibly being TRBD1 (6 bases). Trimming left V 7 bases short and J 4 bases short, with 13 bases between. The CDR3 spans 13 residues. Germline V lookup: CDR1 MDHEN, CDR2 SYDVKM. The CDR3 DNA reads TGTGCCAGCATCAGGGGCGGGGGCACTGAAGCTTTCTTT. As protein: CASIRGGGTEAFF.

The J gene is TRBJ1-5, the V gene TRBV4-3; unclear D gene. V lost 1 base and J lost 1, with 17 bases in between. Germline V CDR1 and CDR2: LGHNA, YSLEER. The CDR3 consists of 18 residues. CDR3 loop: CASSQGGGNSGSNQPQHF. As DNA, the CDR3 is TGCGCCAGCAGCCAAGGAGGCGGGAACAGCGGGAGCAATCAGCCCCAGCATTTT.

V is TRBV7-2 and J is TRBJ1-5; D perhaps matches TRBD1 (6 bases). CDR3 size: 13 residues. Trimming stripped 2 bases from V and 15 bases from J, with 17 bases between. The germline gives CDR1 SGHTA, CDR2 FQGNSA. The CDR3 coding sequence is TGTGCCAGCAGCTTATTTGGGGGGCCCGACCCGCATTTT. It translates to CASSLFGGPDPHF.

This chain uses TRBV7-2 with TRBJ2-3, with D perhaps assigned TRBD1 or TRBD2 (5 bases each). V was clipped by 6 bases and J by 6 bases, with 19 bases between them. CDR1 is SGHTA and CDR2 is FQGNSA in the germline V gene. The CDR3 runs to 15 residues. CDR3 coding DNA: TGTGCCAGCAGTCAAGGGTGGGGGACCCGGGATACGCAGTATTTT. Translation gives CASSQGWGTRDTQYF.